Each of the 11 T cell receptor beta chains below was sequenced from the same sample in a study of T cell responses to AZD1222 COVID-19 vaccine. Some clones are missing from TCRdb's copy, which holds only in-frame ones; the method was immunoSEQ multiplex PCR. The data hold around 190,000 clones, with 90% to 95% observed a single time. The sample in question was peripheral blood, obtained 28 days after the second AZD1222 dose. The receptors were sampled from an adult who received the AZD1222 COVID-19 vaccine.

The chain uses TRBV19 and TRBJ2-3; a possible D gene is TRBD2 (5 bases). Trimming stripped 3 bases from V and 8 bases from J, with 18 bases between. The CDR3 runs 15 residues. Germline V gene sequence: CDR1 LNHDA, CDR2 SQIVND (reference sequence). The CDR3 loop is CASSMWQTSFGTQYF. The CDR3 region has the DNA TGTGCCAGTAGTATGTGGCAAACTAGTTTCGGTACGCAGTATTTT.

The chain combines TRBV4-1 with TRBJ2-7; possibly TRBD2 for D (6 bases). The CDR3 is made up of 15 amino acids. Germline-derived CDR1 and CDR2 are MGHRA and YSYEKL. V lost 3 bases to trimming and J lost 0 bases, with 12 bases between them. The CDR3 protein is CASSQGGESSYEQYF. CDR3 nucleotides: TGCGCCAGCAGCCAGGGCGGGGAAAGCTCCTACGAGCAGTACTTC.

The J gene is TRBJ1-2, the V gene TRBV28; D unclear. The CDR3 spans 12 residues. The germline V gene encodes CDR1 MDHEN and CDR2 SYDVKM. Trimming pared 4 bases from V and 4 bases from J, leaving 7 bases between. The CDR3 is CASSSIGYGYTF. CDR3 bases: TGTGCCAGCAGTTCGATCGGCTATGGCTACACCTTC.

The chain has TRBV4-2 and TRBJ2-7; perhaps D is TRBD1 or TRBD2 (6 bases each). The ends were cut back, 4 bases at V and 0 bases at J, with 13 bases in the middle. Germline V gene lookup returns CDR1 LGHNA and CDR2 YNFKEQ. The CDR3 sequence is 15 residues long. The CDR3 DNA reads TGTGCCAGCAGCCTCCAGGGGACTCCCTCCTACGAGCAGTACTTC. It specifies CASSLQGTPSYEQYF.

The CDR3 protein is CASSRRTGGETQYF. The CDR3 region has the DNA TGTGCCAGTAGTAGACGGACAGGGGGGGAGACCCAGTACTTC. V is TRBV19 and J is TRBJ2-5; 10 nucleotides align to TRBD1. CDR1 is LNHDA and CDR2 is SQIVND in the germline V gene (reference sequence). This CDR3 has 14 amino acids. J was trimmed by 5 bases and V by 4 bases; bases with no gene match: 4.

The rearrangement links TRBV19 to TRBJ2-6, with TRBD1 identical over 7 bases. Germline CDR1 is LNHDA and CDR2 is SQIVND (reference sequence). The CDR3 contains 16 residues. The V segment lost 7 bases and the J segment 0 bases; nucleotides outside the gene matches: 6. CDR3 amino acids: CASKTRQGSGANVLTF. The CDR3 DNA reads TGTGCCAGTAAAACCCGACAGGGCTCTGGGGCCAACGTCCTGACTTTC.

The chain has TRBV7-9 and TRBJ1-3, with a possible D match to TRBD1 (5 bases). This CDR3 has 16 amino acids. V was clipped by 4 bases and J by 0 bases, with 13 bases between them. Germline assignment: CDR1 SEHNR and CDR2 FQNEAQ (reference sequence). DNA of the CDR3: TGTGCCAGCAGCTCGAGACAGATTGTCTCTGGAAACACCATATATTTT. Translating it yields CASSSRQIVSGNTIYF.

DNA of the CDR3: TGTGCCAGTAGCGGTGGAGTAGGGGGATACGAGCAGTACTTC. Protein product: CASSGGVGGYEQYF. The chain links TRBV19 to TRBJ2-7; D is possibly TRBD1 (6 bases). Germline V gene sequence: CDR1 LNHDA, CDR2 SQIVND (reference sequence). This CDR3 contains 14 residues. Trimming pared 6 bases from V and 4 bases from J, leaving 16 bases between.

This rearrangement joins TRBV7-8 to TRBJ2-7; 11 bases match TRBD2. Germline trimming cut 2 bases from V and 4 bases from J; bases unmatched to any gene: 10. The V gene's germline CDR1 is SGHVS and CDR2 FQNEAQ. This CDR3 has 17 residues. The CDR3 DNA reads TGTGCCAGCAGCTTACCCGGGACTAGCGGTTTATCTTACGAGCAGTACTTC. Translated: CASSLPGTSGLSYEQYF.

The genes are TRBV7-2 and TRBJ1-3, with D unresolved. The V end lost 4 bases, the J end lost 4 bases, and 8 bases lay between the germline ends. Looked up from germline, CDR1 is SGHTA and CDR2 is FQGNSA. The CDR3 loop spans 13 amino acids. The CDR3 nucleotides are TGTGCCAGCAGCTCCCGCCAAGGAAACACCATATATTTT. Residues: CASSSRQGNTIYF.

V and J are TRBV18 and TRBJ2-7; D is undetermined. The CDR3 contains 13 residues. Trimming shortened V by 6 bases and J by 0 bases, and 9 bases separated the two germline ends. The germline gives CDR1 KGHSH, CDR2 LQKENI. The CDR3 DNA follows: TGTGCCAGCTCCTACGGTCCCTCCTACGAGCAGTACTTC. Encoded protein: CASSYGPSYEQYF. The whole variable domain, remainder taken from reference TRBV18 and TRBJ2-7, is NAGVMQNPRHLVRRRGQEARLRCSPMKGHSHVYWYRQLPEEGLKFMVYLQKENIIDESGMPKERFSAEFPKEGPSILRIQQVVRGDSAAYFCASSYGPSYEQYFGPGTRLTVT.